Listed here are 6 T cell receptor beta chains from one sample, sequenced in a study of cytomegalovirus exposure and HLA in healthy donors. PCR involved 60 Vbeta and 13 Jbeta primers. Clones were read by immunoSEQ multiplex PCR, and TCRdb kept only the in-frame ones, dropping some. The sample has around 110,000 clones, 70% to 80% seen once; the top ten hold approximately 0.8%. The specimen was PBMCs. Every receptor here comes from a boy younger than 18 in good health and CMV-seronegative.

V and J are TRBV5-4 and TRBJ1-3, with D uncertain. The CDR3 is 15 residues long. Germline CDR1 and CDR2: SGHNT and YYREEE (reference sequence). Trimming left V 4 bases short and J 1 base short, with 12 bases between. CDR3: CASSPPPGSGNTIYF. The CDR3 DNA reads TGTGCCAGCAGCCCCCCTCCCGGTTCTGGAAACACCATATATTTT. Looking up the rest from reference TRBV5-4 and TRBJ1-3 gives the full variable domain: ETGVTQSPTHLIKTRGQQVTLRCSSQSGHNTVSWYQQALGQGPQFIFQYYREEENGRGNFPPRFSGLQFPNYSSELNVNALELDDSALYLCASSPPPGSGNTIYFGEGSWLTVV.

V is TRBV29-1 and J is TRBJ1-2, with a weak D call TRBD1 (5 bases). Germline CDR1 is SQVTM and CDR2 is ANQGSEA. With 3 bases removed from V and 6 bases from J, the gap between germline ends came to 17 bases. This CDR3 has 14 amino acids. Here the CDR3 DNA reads TGCAGCGTTGATTCCCCCAAGACAGCTGATGGCTACACCTTC. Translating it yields CSVDSPKTADGYTF.

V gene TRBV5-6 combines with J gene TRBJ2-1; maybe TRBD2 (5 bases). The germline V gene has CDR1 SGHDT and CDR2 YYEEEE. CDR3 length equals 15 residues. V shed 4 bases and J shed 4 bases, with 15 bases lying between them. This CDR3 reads CASSPGGLRYNEQFF. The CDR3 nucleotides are TGTGCCAGCAGCCCAGGCGGACTCCGGTACAATGAGCAGTTCTTC.

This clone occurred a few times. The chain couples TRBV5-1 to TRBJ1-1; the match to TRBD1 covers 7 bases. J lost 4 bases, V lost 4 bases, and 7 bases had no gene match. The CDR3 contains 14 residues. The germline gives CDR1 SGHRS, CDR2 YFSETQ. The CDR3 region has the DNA TGCGCCAGCAGCCCTGGAGGGGGCGGCACTGAAGCTTTCTTT. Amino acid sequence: CASSPGGGGTEAFF. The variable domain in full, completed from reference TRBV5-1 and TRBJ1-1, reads KAGVTQTPRYLIKTRGQQVTLSCSPISGHRSVSWYQQTPGQGLQFLFEYFSETQRNKGNFPGRFSGRQFSNSRSEMNVSTLELGDSALYLCASSPGGGGTEAFFGQGTRLTVV.

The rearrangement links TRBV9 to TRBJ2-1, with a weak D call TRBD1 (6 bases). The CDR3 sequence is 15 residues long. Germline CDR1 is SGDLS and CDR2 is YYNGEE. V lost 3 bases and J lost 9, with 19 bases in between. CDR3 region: CASSASTGGGGEQFF. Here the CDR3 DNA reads TGTGCCAGCAGCGCGTCGACAGGCGGCGGCGGTGAGCAGTTCTTC.

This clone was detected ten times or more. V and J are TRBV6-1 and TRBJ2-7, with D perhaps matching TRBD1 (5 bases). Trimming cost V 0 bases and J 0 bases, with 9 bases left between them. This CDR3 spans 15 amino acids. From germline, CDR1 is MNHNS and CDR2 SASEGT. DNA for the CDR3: TGTGCCAGCAGTGAAGCATCGGACAACTCCTACGAGCAGTACTTC. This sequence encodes CASSEASDNSYEQYF.